This T cell receptor beta chain was captured in a study of identical twins. This clonotype was detected only a few times. TCRdb re-called the 5' RACE reads with MiXCR, one entry per CDR3 protein. This table has about 190,000 distinct CDR3 sequences, around 15% appearing once. These sequences were also reported in another study, on T cells expressing NK-cell markers. That publication notes: The authors derived TCR beta repertoires from sorted CD3+CD56+NKG2C+, CD3+CD56+NKG2C- and CD3+CD56-NKG2C+ T cells. Serological testing identified seven of the eight sequenced donors as HCMV-seropositive and one as seronegative. Roughly 6 donors had dominant NKG2C+ clonotypes that comprised about 1.0-7.5% of their CD8+ T cells. What remained unclear was the HCMV specificity of expanded NKG2C+ T cell clones.

The receptor was derived from a young woman in good health. The sample was CD8+ T cells sorted from blood.

The chain's CDR3 is CASSFMSGPYYEQYF. The CDR3 region has the DNA TGTGCCAGCAGTTTTATGAGTGGACCTTACTACGAGCAGTACTTC. This chain connects TRBV12-3 or TRBV12-4 to TRBJ2-7; D is uncertain. The CDR3 sequence is 15 residues long. V lost 3 bases to trimming and J lost 3 bases, with 15 bases between them.